The rows below give T cell receptor beta chains drawn from one sample of a study of blood T cell repertoires in COVID-19. Clones were sequenced by immunoSEQ multiplex PCR, and TCRdb holds only the in-frame ones, with some missing. The data hold over 250,000 clones, with roughly 92% observed a single time. Sequencing was carried out using peripheral blood. The receptors were sampled from a woman aged 25 to 45 with COVID-19, enrolled during active disease. Both conserved end residues are part of each CDR3. The D gene is left open where the match is weak. Size is omitted from some rows. Given values are once, few, many or a class for expanded clones.

J gene | D gene | clone size | V gene | CDR3 protein | CDR3 DNA
TRBJ1-2 | . | . | TRBV5-6 | CASSFLQDPGGYTF | TGTGCCAGCAGCTTTTTACAGGACCCCGGAGGCTACACCTTC
TRBJ2-2 | TRBD2 | . | TRBV3-1/TRBV3-2 | CASSAIAGGSGELFF | TGTGCCAGCAGCGCCATAGCGGGAGGCAGCGGGGAGCTGTTTTTT
TRBJ1-5 | TRBD1 | . | TRBV2 | CASSEGGQATRPQHF | TGTGCCAGCAGTGAAGGGGGACAGGCTACGAGGCCCCAGCATTTT
TRBJ1-5 | . | . | TRBV30 | CAWSVENNQPQHF | TGTGCCTGGAGTGTAGAGAACAATCAGCCCCAGCATTTT
TRBJ2-7 | TRBD2 | . | TRBV11-2 | CASSFSLAAYEQYF | TGTGCCAGCAGCTTCTCACTAGCGGCCTACGAGCAGTACTTC
TRBJ1-5 | . | once | TRBV4-1 | CASSQDLSNQPQHF | TGCGCCAGCAGCCAAGATCTGAGCAATCAGCCCCAGCATTTT
TRBJ2-3 | . | . | TRBV11-2 | CASSLSSGDTQYF | TGTGCCAGCAGCTTGTCCAGCGGAGATACGCAGTATTTT
TRBJ1-5 | . | . | TRBV5-1 | CASSLEGDLNQPQHF | TGCGCCAGCAGCTTGGAAGGGGATCTCAATCAGCCCCAGCATTTT
TRBJ2-3 | TRBD2 | . | TRBV19 | CASSIMGTSGTDTQYF | TGTGCCAGTAGTATTATGGGGACTAGTGGAACAGATACGCAGTATTTT
TRBJ2-5 | . | once | TRBV2 | CASQATREETQYF | TGTGCCAGCCAAGCGACTAGAGAAGAGACCCAGTACTTC
TRBJ2-7 | TRBD1 | few | TRBV5-1 | CASSLAAGTGTYEQYF | TGCGCCAGCAGCTTGGCCGCCGGGACAGGAACCTACGAGCAGTACTTC
TRBJ2-3 | . | . | TRBV28 | CASSLVPADTQYF | TGTGCCAGCAGTTTAGTTCCCGCAGATACGCAGTATTTT
TRBJ2-5 | . | . | TRBV11-2 | CASSLGTQETQYF | TGTGCCAGCAGCTTAGGCACACAAGAGACCCAGTACTTC
TRBJ1-2 | . | . | TRBV7-9 | CASGARQGLGYTF | TGTGCCAGCGGAGCCCGGCAGGGGCTTGGCTACACCTTC
TRBJ2-1 | TRBD2 | . | TRBV11-2 | CASSFGTSGYNEQFF | TGTGCCAGCAGTTTCGGGACTAGCGGTTACAATGAGCAGTTCTTC
TRBJ1-4 | . | . | TRBV7-9 | CASSLMSRDNEKLFF | TGTGCCAGCAGCTTAATGAGCAGGGATAATGAAAAACTGTTTTTT
TRBJ2-3 | TRBD1 | . | TRBV7-3 | CASSSTGGATDTQYF | TGTGCCAGCAGCTCGACAGGGGGAGCCACAGATACGCAGTATTTT
TRBJ1-1 | . | . | TRBV6-5 | CASSTGNTEAFF | TGTGCCAGCAGCACGGGGAACACTGAAGCTTTCTTT
TRBJ1-2 | . | . | TRBV7-8 | CASSFSDPSGTGGYTF | TGTGCCAGCAGCTTTTCGGACCCATCGGGAACCGGTGGCTACACCTTC
TRBJ1-1 | TRBD1 | . | TRBV9 | CASSPLTGMYTEAFF | TGTGCCAGCAGCCCCCTGACAGGGATGTACACTGAAGCTTTCTTT
TRBJ2-7 | TRBD1 | few | TRBV5-1 | CASSLGTGVAEQYF | TGCGCCAGCAGCTTGGGGACAGGGGTTGCAGAGCAGTACTTC
TRBJ2-5 | TRBD2 | . | TRBV7-8 | CASSLGSLAGGPETQYF | TGTGCCAGCAGCTTAGGATCACTAGCGGGAGGGCCGGAGACCCAGTACTTC
TRBJ2-1 | . | . | TRBV9 | CASSVGVGSYNEQFF | TGTGCCAGCAGCGTAGGGGTCGGGTCCTACAATGAGCAGTTCTTC
TRBJ1-2 | TRBD1 | . | TRBV27 | CASRTGTGGHYGYTF | TGTGCCAGCAGAACCGGGACAGGGGGACACTATGGCTACACCTTC
TRBJ2-1 | . | . | TRBV6-2/TRBV6-3 | CASSPYYNEQFF | TGTGCCAGCAGTCCCTACTACAATGAGCAGTTCTTC
TRBJ1-1 | . | . | TRBV7-3 | CASSPQANTEAFF | TGTGCCAGCAGCCCACAGGCGAACACTGAAGCTTTCTTT
TRBJ1-5 | TRBD1 | . | TRBV2 | CASEDRRGNQPQHF | TGTGCAAGCGAGGACAGGAGGGGCAATCAGCCCCAGCATTTT
TRBJ2-7 | . | . | TRBV5-6 | CASSEQDAYEQYF | TGTGCCAGCAGTGAACAGGACGCCTACGAGCAGTACTTC
TRBJ2-1 | TRBD2 | . | TRBV7-9 | CASSRGLEQFF | TGTGCCAGCTCACGGGGACTAGAGCAGTTCTTC
TRBJ1-1 | . | . | TRBV6-5 | CASSYSRNMNTEAFF | TGTGCCAGCAGTTACTCGCGGAACATGAACACTGAAGCTTTCTTT
TRBJ2-7 | . | . | TRBV6-5 | CASSYASGDISYEQYF | TGTGCCAGCAGTTACGCCTCAGGGGATATCTCCTACGAGCAGTACTTC
TRBJ2-3 | . | . | TRBV27 | CASSRREADTQYF | TGTGCCAGCAGTCGACGAGAGGCGGATACGCAGTATTTT
TRBJ1-2 | TRBD1 | . | TRBV3-1/TRBV3-2 | CASSQAGGLNYGYTF | TGTGCCAGCAGCCAAGCAGGGGGCCTGAACTATGGCTACACCTTC
TRBJ1-5 | . | few | TRBV15 | CATSRDRGNNQPQHF | TGTGCCACCAGCAGAGACAGGGGAAACAATCAGCCCCAGCATTTT
TRBJ2-1 | TRBD2 | . | TRBV5-4 | CASSFGAGGVYNEQFF | TGTGCCAGCAGCTTCGGAGCGGGAGGGGTCTACAATGAGCAGTTCTTC
TRBJ2-3 | TRBD2 | . | TRBV2 | CATQRESTDTQYF | TGTGCCACTCAGCGGGAGAGCACAGATACGCAGTATTTT